This is a list of T cell receptor beta chains from one sample in a study of blood T cell repertoires in COVID-19. The method was immunoSEQ multiplex PCR; TCRdb's version includes in-frame clones alone and lacks a portion of them. The profile shows about 72,000 clones, roughly 88% of them singletons. The sequenced sample consisted of peripheral blood. These receptors all come from a man aged 50-60 years with acute or convalescent COVID-19. Each CDR3 is given with its conserved first and last residue. Fields, in order: J gene, D gene, clone size, V gene, CDR3 protein, CDR3 DNA. A D gene is named only where the DNA matches it firmly. Not every row has a clone size; where given, it reads once, few, many or a size class.

j_gene: TRBJ1-1
d_gene: -
abundance: -
v_gene: TRBV6-6
CDR3aa: CASSLRTGYTEAFF
CDR3nt: TGTGCCAGCAGTTTAAGAACAGGGTACACTGAAGCTTTCTTT

j_gene: TRBJ1-2
d_gene: -
abundance: -
v_gene: TRBV5-6
CDR3aa: CASSLMGRDNYGYTF
CDR3nt: TGTGCCAGCAGCTTGATGGGCAGGGATAACTATGGCTACACCTTC

j_gene: TRBJ2-1
d_gene: TRBD2
abundance: -
v_gene: TRBV5-1
CDR3aa: CASSSSGGEYNEQFF
CDR3nt: TGCGCCAGCAGCTCCAGCGGGGGGGAATACAATGAGCAGTTCTTC

j_gene: TRBJ1-4
d_gene: TRBD1
abundance: -
v_gene: TRBV24-1
CDR3aa: CATSERTGGREKLFF
CDR3nt: TGTGCCACCAGTGAGCGGACAGGGGGGCGTGAAAAACTGTTTTTT

j_gene: TRBJ2-2
d_gene: TRBD1
abundance: -
v_gene: TRBV27
CDR3aa: CASSLIGTGRRTGELFF
CDR3nt: TGTGCCAGCAGTTTGATCGGGACAGGGAGGAGAACCGGGGAGCTGTTTTTT

j_gene: TRBJ2-3
d_gene: TRBD2
abundance: -
v_gene: TRBV5-4
CDR3aa: CASSLAGDSTDTQYF
CDR3nt: TGTGCCAGCAGCCTAGCGGGGGATAGCACAGATACGCAGTATTTT

j_gene: TRBJ1-2
d_gene: TRBD1
abundance: -
v_gene: TRBV19
CDR3aa: CASKDRGRDGYTF
CDR3nt: TGTGCCAGTAAGGACAGGGGAAGGGATGGCTACACCTTC

j_gene: TRBJ2-3
d_gene: -
abundance: once
v_gene: TRBV27
CDR3aa: CASSLSSVGRGPDTQYF
CDR3nt: TGTGCCAGCAGTTTATCGTCGGTGGGCAGGGGCCCAGATACGCAGTATTTT

j_gene: TRBJ2-7
d_gene: TRBD1
abundance: once
v_gene: TRBV5-1
CDR3aa: CASSSGQGGTYEQYF
CDR3nt: TGCGCCAGCAGCTCAGGACAGGGGGGTACCTACGAGCAGTACTTC

j_gene: TRBJ2-7
d_gene: TRBD1
abundance: -
v_gene: TRBV29-1
CDR3aa: CSVPGTGGLYEQYF
CDR3nt: TGCAGCGTGCCCGGGACAGGGGGCCTATACGAGCAGTACTTC

j_gene: TRBJ1-1
d_gene: -
abundance: -
v_gene: TRBV6-5
CDR3aa: CASSTSGQMNTEAFF
CDR3nt: TGTGCCAGCAGTACCTCGGGACAAATGAACACTGAAGCTTTCTTT

j_gene: TRBJ2-2
d_gene: -
abundance: -
v_gene: TRBV6-6
CDR3aa: CASSYPGANTGELFF
CDR3nt: TGTGCCAGCAGTTACCCAGGGGCGAACACCGGGGAGCTGTTTTTT

j_gene: TRBJ2-7
d_gene: TRBD2
abundance: -
v_gene: TRBV19
CDR3aa: CASSIVGGTKYEQYF
CDR3nt: TGTGCCAGTAGTATAGTGGGCGGGACTAAGTACGAGCAGTACTTC

j_gene: TRBJ2-7
d_gene: -
abundance: few
v_gene: TRBV5-4
CDR3aa: CASSLFSEQYF
CDR3nt: TGTGCCAGCAGCTTGTTTAGCGAGCAGTACTTC

j_gene: TRBJ2-1
d_gene: -
abundance: -
v_gene: TRBV27
CDR3aa: CASSFGLNEQFF
CDR3nt: TGTGCCAGCAGTTTCGGGTTAAATGAGCAGTTCTTC

j_gene: TRBJ1-2
d_gene: TRBD1
abundance: once
v_gene: TRBV3-1/TRBV3-2
CDR3aa: CASSQAGQTYGYTF
CDR3nt: TGTGCCAGCAGCCAAGCGGGACAGACCTATGGCTACACCTTC

j_gene: TRBJ1-4
d_gene: -
abundance: -
v_gene: TRBV2
CDR3aa: CASSGQGEKLFF
CDR3nt: TGTGCCAGCAGCGGACAAGGCGAAAAACTGTTTTTT

j_gene: TRBJ1-6
d_gene: -
abundance: -
v_gene: TRBV5-6
CDR3aa: CASSLYRVSSSSYNSPPHF
CDR3nt: TGTGCCAGCAGCTTATACAGGGTGTCATCGAGTTCCTATAATTCACCCCCCCACTTT

j_gene: TRBJ1-4
d_gene: TRBD1
abundance: -
v_gene: TRBV9
CDR3aa: CASSVDRDDEKLFF
CDR3nt: TGTGCCAGCAGCGTGGACAGGGATGATGAAAAACTGTTTTTT

j_gene: TRBJ2-7
d_gene: -
abundance: -
v_gene: TRBV7-8
CDR3aa: CASSLGQENTYEQYF
CDR3nt: TGTGCCAGCAGCTTAGGGCAGGAAAATACCTACGAGCAGTACTTC

j_gene: TRBJ1-2
d_gene: TRBD1
abundance: -
v_gene: TRBV28
CDR3aa: CASSTGTDNYGYTF
CDR3nt: TGTGCCAGCAGTACAGGGACAGATAACTATGGCTACACCTTC

j_gene: TRBJ1-4
d_gene: -
abundance: -
v_gene: TRBV27
CDR3aa: CASSLSRVNEKLFF
CDR3nt: TGTGCCAGCAGTTTGAGCAGGGTGAATGAAAAACTGTTTTTT

j_gene: TRBJ2-7
d_gene: TRBD1
abundance: -
v_gene: TRBV15
CDR3aa: CATSRVGTGASYEQYF
CDR3nt: TGTGCCACCAGCAGAGTAGGCACAGGGGCCTCCTACGAGCAGTACTTC

j_gene: TRBJ2-3
d_gene: -
abundance: -
v_gene: TRBV6-5
CDR3aa: CASSYAGVTDTQYF
CDR3nt: TGTGCCAGCAGTTACGCCGGGGTCACAGATACGCAGTATTTT

j_gene: TRBJ2-7
d_gene: TRBD2
abundance: -
v_gene: TRBV9
CDR3aa: CASSVTSGSYEQYF
CDR3nt: TGTGCCAGCAGCGTAACTAGCGGGTCCTACGAGCAGTACTTC

j_gene: TRBJ2-3
d_gene: -
abundance: -
v_gene: TRBV6-5
CDR3aa: CASRQTVGTDTQYF
CDR3nt: TGTGCCAGCAGGCAAACCGTAGGCACAGATACGCAGTATTTT

j_gene: TRBJ2-1
d_gene: TRBD2
abundance: -
v_gene: TRBV5-4
CDR3aa: CASSLGGGADYNEQFF
CDR3nt: TGTGCCAGCAGCTTGGGCGGGGGGGCTGACTACAATGAGCAGTTCTTC

j_gene: TRBJ1-2
d_gene: -
abundance: -
v_gene: TRBV19
CDR3aa: CASSIGLSSGYTF
CDR3nt: TGTGCCAGTAGTATCGGTCTTTCATCTGGCTACACCTTC

j_gene: TRBJ2-1
d_gene: -
abundance: -
v_gene: TRBV11-2
CDR3aa: CASSLGLQNEQFF
CDR3nt: TGTGCCAGCAGCTTAGGACTACAGAATGAGCAGTTCTTC

j_gene: TRBJ1-2
d_gene: TRBD1
abundance: -
v_gene: TRBV2
CDR3aa: CARTGGANYGYTF
CDR3nt: TGTGCCAGAACAGGGGGCGCTAACTATGGCTACACCTTC

j_gene: TRBJ1-5
d_gene: TRBD1
abundance: -
v_gene: TRBV7-6
CDR3aa: CASSFSGGVGPQHF
CDR3nt: TGTGCCAGCAGCTTCTCAGGGGGCGTAGGGCCCCAGCATTTT

j_gene: TRBJ2-2
d_gene: TRBD1
abundance: -
v_gene: TRBV7-6
CDR3aa: CASSSQGAGELFF
CDR3nt: TGTGCCAGCAGCTCGCAGGGGGCCGGGGAGCTGTTTTTT

j_gene: TRBJ2-7
d_gene: -
abundance: once
v_gene: TRBV19
CDR3aa: CASSLGQTRLHEQYF
CDR3nt: TGTGCCAGTAGTCTCGGACAGACCCGGTTGCACGAGCAGTACTTC

j_gene: TRBJ2-3
d_gene: -
abundance: once
v_gene: TRBV3-1/TRBV3-2
CDR3aa: CASSQEPVWSDTQYF
CDR3nt: TGTGCCAGCAGCCAAGAACCGGTTTGGTCAGATACGCAGTATTTT

j_gene: TRBJ2-7
d_gene: TRBD1
abundance: -
v_gene: TRBV12-3/TRBV12-4
CDR3aa: CASSWGQEREQYF
CDR3nt: TGTGCCAGCAGTTGGGGACAGGAGAGAGAGCAGTACTTC

j_gene: TRBJ1-6
d_gene: -
abundance: -
v_gene: TRBV5-1
CDR3aa: CASSLATGGPANSPLHF
CDR3nt: TGCGCCAGCAGCCTCGCTACGGGGGGTCCTGCTAATTCACCCCTCCACTTT

j_gene: TRBJ1-5
d_gene: TRBD1
abundance: -
v_gene: TRBV2
CDR3aa: CASSPRGQGKNQPQHF
CDR3nt: TGTGCCAGCAGTCCTCGGGGACAGGGGAAAAATCAGCCCCAGCATTTT

j_gene: TRBJ2-7
d_gene: -
abundance: -
v_gene: TRBV9
CDR3aa: CASSVAPGATYEQYF
CDR3nt: TGTGCCAGCAGCGTAGCACCCGGAGCTACCTACGAGCAGTACTTC

j_gene: TRBJ1-1
d_gene: TRBD1
abundance: -
v_gene: TRBV12-3/TRBV12-4
CDR3aa: CASSFGTGDEAFF
CDR3nt: TGTGCCAGCAGTTTCGGGACAGGTGACGAAGCTTTCTTT